This T cell receptor (beta chain) is drawn from a study of cytomegalovirus exposure and HLA in healthy donors. Findings of the study overall: Usually a TCR sequence was rare, but some public TCRs were found in many donors. Testing in vitro showed a few CMV-associated chains specific for CMV antigens. One later analysis, an examination of the 120 or so validation repertoires, found that first-cohort TCR clusters tended to co-occur in them.

As to this clone: Antigen: not known.

The data were produced by immunoSEQ multiplex PCR, yet TCRdb's version contains in-frame clones alone and is incomplete. The table records 100,000 to 150,000 clones, about 93% of them present only once. This CDR3 has 13 amino acids. V was clipped by 5 bases and J by 3 bases, with 8 bases between them. CDR1 is MDHEN and CDR2 is SYDVKM in the germline V gene. Sample: PBMCs. V is TRBV28 and J is TRBJ2-1; D gene uncertain. The sequence derives from a woman aged 18-35 years in good health and CMV-seronegative. The CDR3 DNA reads as TGTGCCAGCAGTATTGAGCGCTACAATGAGCAGTTCTTC. Its translation: CASSIERYNEQFF.